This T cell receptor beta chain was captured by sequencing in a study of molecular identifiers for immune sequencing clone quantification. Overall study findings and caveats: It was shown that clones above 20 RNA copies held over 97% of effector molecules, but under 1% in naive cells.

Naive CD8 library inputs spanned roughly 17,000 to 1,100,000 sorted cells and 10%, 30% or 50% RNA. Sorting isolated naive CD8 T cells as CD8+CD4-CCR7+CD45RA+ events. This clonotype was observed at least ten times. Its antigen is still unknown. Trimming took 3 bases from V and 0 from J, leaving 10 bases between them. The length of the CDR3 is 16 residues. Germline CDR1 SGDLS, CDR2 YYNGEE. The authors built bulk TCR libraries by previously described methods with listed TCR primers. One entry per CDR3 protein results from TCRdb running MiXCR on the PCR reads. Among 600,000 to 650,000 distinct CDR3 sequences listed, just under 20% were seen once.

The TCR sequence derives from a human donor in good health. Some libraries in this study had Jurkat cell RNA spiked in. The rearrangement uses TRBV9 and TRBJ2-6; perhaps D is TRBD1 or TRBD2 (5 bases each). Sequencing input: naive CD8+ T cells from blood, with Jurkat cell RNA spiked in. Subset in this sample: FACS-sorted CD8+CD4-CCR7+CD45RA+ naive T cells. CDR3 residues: CASSEGPHSGANVLTF. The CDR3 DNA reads TGTGCCAGCAGCGAGGGACCGCACTCTGGGGCCAACGTCCTGACTTTC.